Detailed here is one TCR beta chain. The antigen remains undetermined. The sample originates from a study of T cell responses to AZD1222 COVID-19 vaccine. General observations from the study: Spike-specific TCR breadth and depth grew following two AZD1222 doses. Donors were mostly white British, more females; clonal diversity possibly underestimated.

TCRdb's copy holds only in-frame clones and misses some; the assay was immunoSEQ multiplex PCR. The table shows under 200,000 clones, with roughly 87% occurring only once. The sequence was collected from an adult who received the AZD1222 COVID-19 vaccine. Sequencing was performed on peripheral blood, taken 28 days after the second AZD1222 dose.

The CDR3 region has the DNA TGTGCCAGTAGTCCGGGATGGAGCAATCAGCCCCAGCATTTT. This codes for CASSPGWSNQPQHF. V and J are TRBV19 and TRBJ1-5; no clear D. This CDR3 region has 14 residues. V was clipped by 5 bases and J by 1 base, with 9 bases between them. Germline loops: CDR1 LNHDA, CDR2 SQIVND (reference sequence).